The present T cell receptor (beta chain) was sequenced within a study of beta chain features in type 1 diabetes. Points from the study as a whole: Naive, central memory and Treg TCRB repertoires seemed to resemble each other more closely in patients than they did in healthy donors. For Type 1 diabetes patients, all four CD4+ subsets carried TCRB CDR3s that were moderately but significantly shorter. VDJ junctions from type 1 diabetes patients carried fewer insertions and larger deletions. Researchers caution that PCR might favor shorter templates, equally among patients and controls.

CDR3 length: 14 amino acids. V was trimmed by 3 bases and J by 3 bases, leaving 8 bases between them. Germline assignment: CDR1 KGHSH and CDR2 LQKENI. This clone was picked up a small number of times. As yet, its antigen is unknown. Of the isolated RNA, all was reverse transcribed, and so the sequenced material was expressed TCRB transcripts. Naive, central memory and regulatory T cell samples produced a mean of approximately 3.5 million reads. Libraries were prepared by immunoSEQ multiplex PCR; TCRdb keeps only in-frame clonotypes and omits some of them. This sample has around 690,000 clones, with 9.5% to 15% found just once.

The source material was naive CD4+ T cells from blood. This TCR was sampled from a man younger than 40 with type 1 diabetes. The rearrangement uses TRBV18 and TRBJ2-2; D remains unclear. The CDR3, as DNA: TGTGCCAGCTCACCCTACGAGGACACCGGGGAGCTGTTTTTT. This sequence encodes CASSPYEDTGELFF.